The 22 T cell receptor beta chains presented below share a single source sample, sequenced in a study of graft-versus-host responses after intestinal transplantation. No antigen has been assigned to these receptors. Data came from immunoSEQ multiplex PCR; TCRdb stores just in-frame clones and leaves some out. Of 70,000 to 95,000 clones in the sample, 90% to 95% were seen once. The sequencing used unstimulated CD8+ T cells sorted from spleen or lymph node cells, collected before transplant. Receptors originate from a human donor who was the organ donor for an intestinal transplant.

The genes are TRBV5-1 and TRBJ2-3, with TRBD1 as a possible D gene (5 bases). The CDR3 has 15 residues. V lost 1 base to trimming and J lost 2 bases, with 11 bases between them. Germline values: CDR1 SGHRS, CDR2 YFSETQ. The CDR3 nucleotides read TGCGCCAGCAGCTTGAAGGGGCTTTTCACAGATACGCAGTATTTT. It encodes CASSLKGLFTDTQYF.

V usage is TRBV14 and J usage is TRBJ2-7, with 7 positions matching TRBD1. Germline V lookup: CDR1 SGHDN, CDR2 FVKESK. The CDR3 is 16 residues long. Trimming removed 5 bases from V and 2 bases from J; junction bases left unmatched: 12. CDR3 DNA sequence: TGTGCCAGCAGCTTAATAGACAGGGAGAAACCCTACGAGCAGTACTTC. Translating gives CASSLIDREKPYEQYF.

The V call is TRBV9, the J call TRBJ2-7; 7 nucleotides agree with TRBD1. The length of the CDR3 is 13 residues. V lost 0 bases to trimming and J lost 9 bases; unmatched junction nucleotides: 6. Germline V gene data show CDR1 as SGDLS and CDR2 as YYNGEE. The DNA for the CDR3 is TGTGCCAGCAGCGTAGGACAGGGCCCTGCGCAGTACTTC. Residues: CASSVGQGPAQYF.

The J gene is TRBJ2-5, the V gene TRBV5-5, with a tentative D call TRBD2 (6 bases). This CDR3 spans 16 amino acids. The V end lost 4 bases, the J end lost 4 bases, and 20 bases lay between the germline ends. Germline CDR1 reads SGHKS; CDR2 reads YYEKEE (reference sequence). The CDR3 is CASSPTLLGGGETQYF. The CDR3 DNA is TGTGCCAGCAGCCCCACTCTGTTGGGAGGCGGAGAGACCCAGTACTTC.

The V call is TRBV6-1, the J call TRBJ2-5, with TRBD1 as a possible D gene (5 bases). The DNA matches TRBJ2-7 better at its end, which makes the J call doubtful. Germline V CDR1 and CDR2: MNHNS, SASEGT. The CDR3 contains 16 residues. CDR3 bases: TGTGCCAGCAGTGAAGATGATAGGGGTAGCTCCTACGAGCAGTACTTC. It codes for CASSEDDRGSSYEQYF.

The gene calls are TRBV11-2 and TRBJ2-3; D is unresolved. This CDR3 region has 17 residues. Germline CDR1 is SGHAT and CDR2 is FQNNGV. Trimming took off 2 bases at V and 3 bases at J, with 18 bases between the two ends. The DNA of the CDR3 is TGTGCCAGCAGCTTACGAAGCAAACCCCTTTGGACAGATACGCAGTATTTT. This sequence encodes CASSLRSKPLWTDTQYF.

The genes are TRBV27 and TRBJ1-1, with a weak D call TRBD1 (6 bases). There are 13 residues in the CDR3. V shed 0 bases and J shed 7 bases, with 9 bases lying between them. From germline, CDR1 is MNHEY and CDR2 SMNVEV (reference sequence). The CDR3 DNA is TGTGCCAGCAGTTTATCGCAGGGGTTTGAAGCTTTCTTT. The encoded protein is CASSLSQGFEAFF.

The rearrangement links TRBV27 to TRBJ2-1, with D possibly TRBD1 on 5 matching bases. CDR1 MNHEY and CDR2 SMNVEV come from the germline V gene (reference sequence). This CDR3 is 15 amino acids long. Trimming took off 8 bases at V and 0 bases at J, with 14 bases between the two ends. CDR3 DNA: TGTGCCAGCTTCACCAGGGCAGACTCCTACAATGAGCAGTTCTTC. This translates into CASFTRADSYNEQFF.

This chain joins TRBV12-5 and TRBJ2-1; TRBD2 matches at 9 bases. The V gene's germline CDR1 is LGHNT and CDR2 FRNRAP. With 2 bases clipped from V and 5 bases from J, the junction kept 7 bases outside the gene matches. The CDR3 sequence is 16 residues long. DNA of the CDR3: TGTGCTAGTGGTTTGCTCACTAGCGGGCCGAACAATGAGCAGTTCTTC. This gives the protein CASGLLTSGPNNEQFF. The variable domain in full, completed from reference TRBV12-5 and TRBJ2-1, reads DARVTQTPRHKVTEMGQEVTMRCQPILGHNTVFWYRQTMMQGLELLAYFRNRAPLDDSGMPKDRFSAEMPDATLATLKIQPSEPRDSAVYFCASGLLTSGPNNEQFFGPGTRLTVL.

V gene TRBV30 combines with J gene TRBJ2-7; D is uncertain. The CDR3 covers 13 residues. V was trimmed by 0 bases and J by 2 bases, leaving 8 bases between them. The germline V gene encodes CDR1 GTSNPN and CDR2 SVGIG (reference sequence). This CDR3 reads CAWSVGETYEQYF. The CDR3 bases are TGTGCCTGGAGTGTAGGAGAGACCTACGAGCAGTACTTC.

The rearrangement uses TRBV7-2 and TRBJ2-5; D is uncertain. Trimming took 1 base from V and 4 from J, leaving 10 bases between them. The germline gives CDR1 SGHTA, CDR2 FQGNSA. The CDR3 is 14 amino acids. CDR3 region: CASSLVSLPETQYF. The DNA of the CDR3 is TGTGCCAGCAGCTTAGTTAGCCTTCCAGAGACCCAGTACTTC.

This chain links TRBV7-9 with TRBJ2-3; TRBD2 matches 13 bases. The germline gives CDR1 SEHNR, CDR2 FQNEAQ (reference sequence). Losses at the gene ends were 2 bases for V and 3 bases for J; bases not matched to a gene: 11. The CDR3 sequence is 19 residues long. CDR3 in amino acids: CASSLPPGTSGEPTDTQYF. CDR3 sequence (DNA): TGTGCCAGCAGCTTACCCCCGGGGACTAGCGGGGAACCTACAGATACGCAGTATTTT.

This chain uses TRBV9 with TRBJ2-3, with 7 bases that match TRBD2. Unmatched junction bases numbered 5, after V lost 0 bases and J lost 1 base. Germline assignment: CDR1 SGDLS and CDR2 YYNGEE. The CDR3 has 16 residues. Here the CDR3 reads CASSVDGGSGTDTQYF. CDR3 nucleotides: TGTGCCAGCAGCGTAGACGGGGGGTCCGGCACAGATACGCAGTATTTT.

This clone came up once. The gene calls are TRBV7-9 and TRBJ1-5; perhaps TRBD1 as D (6 bases). The CDR3 contains 14 residues. The V end was cut by 5 bases, the J end by 4 bases, with 12 bases between. Germline V gene data show CDR1 as SEHNR and CDR2 as FQNEAQ (reference sequence). The CDR3 region has the DNA TGTGCCAGCAGCCCTCAGGGGCGAAATCAGCCCCAGCATTTT. It encodes CASSPQGRNQPQHF.

The chain combines TRBV28 with TRBJ1-4; 8 positions match TRBD1. V shed 2 bases and J 6 bases; nucleotides not matched to a gene: 14. The CDR3 runs 18 residues. The germline V gene has CDR1 MDHEN and CDR2 SYDVKM. CDR3 sequence: CASSLTQGVFISDEKLFF. The CDR3 bases are TGTGCCAGCAGTTTAACACAGGGGGTCTTTATTAGCGATGAAAAACTGTTTTTT. Full variable domain (missing parts from reference TRBV28 and TRBJ1-4): DVKVTQSSRYLVKRTGEKVFLECVQDMDHENMFWYRQDPGLGLRLIYFSYDVKMKEKGDIPEGYSVSREKKERFSLILESASTNQTSMYLCASSLTQGVFISDEKLFFGSGTQLSVL.

The chain recombines TRBV15 with TRBJ1-5; D is perhaps TRBD1 (6 bases). There are 14 residues in the CDR3. Trimming stripped 0 bases from V and 6 bases from J, with 9 bases between. Per germline, CDR1 LNHNV and CDR2 YYDKDF (reference sequence). CDR3 sequence reads: CATSRDGGAQPQHF. DNA of the CDR3: TGTGCCACCAGCAGAGACGGGGGGGCTCAGCCCCAGCATTTT.

This clone appeared a single time. The gene calls are TRBV14 and TRBJ2-3; 8 positions agree with TRBD2. The CDR3 length is 17 residues. V gave up 0 bases and J gave up 2 bases; unmatched junction bases: 7. The germline CDR1 and CDR2 sequences are SGHDN and FVKESK. The DNA of the CDR3 is TGTGCCAGCAGCCAAGATATCCAGCGGGGGACCACAGATACGCAGTATTTT. It codes for CASSQDIQRGTTDTQYF.

This sequence joins TRBV18 and TRBJ2-5; TRBD2 matches at 7 bases. This CDR3 comprises 15 residues. Germline-derived CDR1 and CDR2 are KGHSH and LQKENI. The junction had 11 bases not matched to a gene; V was cut back by 6 bases and J by 4 bases. CDR3 residues: CASSPIREVGETQYF. The CDR3 bases are TGTGCCAGCTCCCCAATCCGGGAGGTGGGAGAGACCCAGTACTTC.

V gene TRBV11-2 combines with J gene TRBJ2-7; perhaps TRBD2 as D (5 bases). V was trimmed by 8 bases and J by 5 bases, leaving 28 bases between them. CDR1 is SGHAT, CDR2 FQNNGV, per germline. The length of the CDR3 is 17 residues. Here the CDR3 reads CASAVTTRGYLVDEQYF. The DNA for the CDR3 is TGTGCCAGCGCAGTGACTACAAGAGGTTATTTGGTTGACGAGCAGTACTTC.

The rearrangement links TRBV23-1 to TRBJ2-7; the match to TRBD1 covers 12 bases. TRBV23-1 is an ORF for which the function is uncertain. The CDR3 is 17 amino acids. V gave up 6 bases and J gave up 4 bases; unmatched junction bases: 13. The CDR3 region is CASREPGQGACGYEQYF. CDR3 coding DNA: TGCGCCAGCAGGGAGCCGGGACAGGGGGCTTGTGGATACGAGCAGTACTTC.

The rearrangement links TRBV9 to TRBJ2-7; 9 nucleotides match TRBD1. The J segment lost 6 bases and the V segment lost 4 bases, leaving 11 bases of the junction unmatched. This CDR3 contains 15 residues. CDR1 and CDR2 from the germline V gene are SGDLS and YYNGEE. The CDR3 DNA sequence: TGTGCCAGCAGCCCAGCAGGTGGGACAGGGAGCGAGCAGTACTTC. Its protein product is CASSPAGGTGSEQYF.

J is TRBJ1-1 and V is TRBV12-5; 7 nucleotides align to TRBD1. The trim removed 3 bases at V and 2 bases at J, leaving 0 bases unmatched. CDR1 and CDR2 from the germline V gene are LGHNT and FRNRAP. This CDR3 is built from 13 residues. The CDR3 region has the DNA TGTGCTAGTGGTTTAGGGGGCAACACTGAAGCTTTCTTT. It encodes CASGLGGNTEAFF.